This entry lists 13 T cell receptor beta chains sequenced from one sample in a study of CD8+ T cells in alopecia areata. Following extraction, RNA underwent reverse transcription to cDNA, which served as the sequencing template. TCRdb's table, derived via immunoSEQ multiplex PCR, lists solely in-frame clones and lacks some. The sample holds over 150,000 clones, roughly 53% seen once. Documented treatment: oral pan-JAK inhibitor, 5-10 mg twice daily. Material: CD8+ T cells sorted from blood, obtained at week 24, from a patient treated with tofacitinib. The receptors were gathered from a human donor with alopecia areata.

This clone came up many times. Additional DNA sequences in this sample encode the identical CDR3. The chain recombines TRBV27 with TRBJ1-1, with TRBD1 as a possible D gene (5 bases). This CDR3 contains 14 residues. V lost 5 bases and J lost 2, with 12 bases in between. The germline gives CDR1 MNHEY, CDR2 SMNVEV (reference sequence). The CDR3 here is CASSLRQSNTEAFF. The CDR3 region has the DNA TGTGCCAGCAGTCTACGACAGTCCAACACTGAAGCTTTCTTT.

The rearrangement joins TRBV4-3 to TRBJ2-7; either TRBD1 or TRBD2 may supply D (5 bases each). Germline CDR1 and CDR2: LGHNA and YSLEER. V lost 4 bases to trimming and J lost 5 bases, with 24 bases between them. The CDR3 totals 17 residues. The CDR3 sequence is CASSRYSSGQLDDEQYF. The DNA of the CDR3 is TGCGCCAGCAGCCGGTACTCCTCGGGGCAGTTGGATGACGAGCAGTACTTC.

Written as DNA, the CDR3 is TGTGCCTGGAGTGTAGGGGAAGGCCCAACCTACGAGCAGTACTTC. It yields the protein CAWSVGEGPTYEQYF. V and J are TRBV30 and TRBJ2-5, with a possible D match to TRBD1 (5 bases). Judging by the DNA end, TRBJ2-7 fits better; the J call may be wrong. CDR3 size: 15 residues. CDR1 is GTSNPN, CDR2 SVGIG, per germline (reference sequence).

This clone was observed at least ten times. This sequence joins TRBV25-1 and TRBJ2-1; D ambiguous. Trimming shortened V by 0 bases and J by 9 bases, and 12 bases separated the two germline ends. Germline V lookup: CDR1 MGHDK, CDR2 SYGVNS. The CDR3 runs 14 residues. The CDR3 DNA is TGTGCCAGCAGTGAATACGGACCCCAGGTTGAGCAGTTCTTC. As protein: CASSEYGPQVEQFF.

The gene calls are TRBV13 and TRBJ1-1, with a weak D call TRBD1 (5 bases). Germline CDR1 PRHDT, CDR2 FYEKMQ (reference sequence). Between the trimmed V and J ends, which lost 0 bases and 0 bases, there was a span of 8 bases. CDR3 size: 15 residues. CDR3: CASSLGRGMNTEAFF. In DNA, the CDR3 is TGTGCCAGCAGCTTAGGTAGGGGAATGAACACTGAAGCTTTCTTT.

The chain combines TRBV5-1 with TRBJ1-1; D gene unclear. This CDR3 contains 13 residues. V dropped 4 bases and J dropped 3 bases, with 10 bases sitting between them. Looked up from germline, CDR1 is SGHRS and CDR2 is YFSETQ. The chain's CDR3 is CASSRGSYTEAFF. The CDR3 nucleotides read TGCGCCAGCAGCCGCGGGAGCTACACTGAAGCTTTCTTT.

The V gene is TRBV13, the J gene TRBJ2-1; 7 nucleotides match TRBD2. This CDR3 has 15 residues. Trimming cost V 5 bases and J 4 bases; bases outside gene matches: 8. Germline values: CDR1 PRHDT, CDR2 FYEKMQ (reference sequence). The CDR3 nucleotides are TGTGCCAGCAGCCGACTAGCTTCCCTTTACAATGAGCAGTTCTTC. Translation: CASSRLASLYNEQFF.

This chain joins TRBV4-3 and TRBJ2-7; D may be TRBD1 (6 bases). The CDR3 runs to 15 residues. From germline, CDR1 is LGHNA and CDR2 YSLEER. V was trimmed by 0 bases and J by 3 bases, leaving 12 bases between them. CDR3 loop: CASSQDSGANYEQYF. CDR3 bases: TGCGCCAGCAGCCAAGATTCAGGGGCGAACTACGAGCAGTACTTC.

V gene TRBV6-6 combines with J gene TRBJ1-5, with 9 bases lining up with TRBD1. The CDR3 runs 14 residues. Germline loops: CDR1 MNHNY, CDR2 SVGAGI (reference sequence). The ends lost 5 bases at V and 5 bases at J; junction bases unmatched: 4. CDR3 bases: TGTGCCAGCAGTACAGGGGGCGGATATCAGCCCCAGCATTTT. Encoded protein: CASSTGGGYQPQHF.

This clone appeared once. V usage is TRBV19 and J usage is TRBJ2-7; the D call may be TRBD1 or TRBD2 (5 bases each). Trimming stripped 6 bases from V and 2 bases from J, with 14 bases between. The CDR3 totals 14 residues. The germline V gene has CDR1 LNHDA and CDR2 SQIVND (reference sequence). The CDR3 region has the DNA TGTGCCAGTAGCCTTGACTGGGGACCCTACGAGCAGTACTTC. Translated: CASSLDWGPYEQYF.

The J gene is TRBJ1-2, the V gene TRBV2, with unresolved D. Per the germline V gene, CDR1 is SNHLY and CDR2 is FYNNEI. The germline V and J ends were trimmed by 8 bases and 5 bases, with 18 bases remaining between them. The CDR3 totals 14 residues. In DNA, the CDR3 is TGTGCCAGCCAGGCACCAGCAGCGGGGTATGGCTACACCTTC. It is translated as CASQAPAAGYGYTF.

V is TRBV30 and J is TRBJ1-1; D perhaps matches TRBD1 (5 bases). V lost 5 bases, J lost 4 bases, and 11 bases lay in between. The CDR3 sequence is 12 residues long. Germline lookup yields CDR1 GTSNPN and CDR2 SVGIG (reference sequence). Here the CDR3 reads CAWDLGGTEAFF. CDR3 in DNA: TGTGCCTGGGACCTCGGGGGCACTGAAGCTTTCTTT.

This clone was counted once. The V and J genes are TRBV19 and TRBJ1-2, with D perhaps matching TRBD1 (5 bases). The CDR3 extends over 14 amino acids. The V end was cut by 3 bases, the J end by 3 bases, with 11 bases between. Germline assignment: CDR1 LNHDA and CDR2 SQIVND (reference sequence). CDR3 DNA: TGTGCCAGTAGTATGGCAGGGCCGGACTATGGCTACACCTTC. Its translation is CASSMAGPDYGYTF.